This T cell receptor beta chain is from a study of a mutant IDH1 vaccine in newly diagnosed glioma. Study details: Radiotherapy, temozolomide, or both had been given previously, and both were given to most.

The time point: baseline, week 1 (first vaccination visit). The treatment: pre-vaccination baseline after standard-of-care therapy. The CDR3 has 13 residues. V lost 4 bases to trimming and J lost 6 bases; unmatched junction nucleotides: 3. CDR1 and CDR2 (germline): MNHEY, SMNVEV (reference sequence). Repertoires were generated with immunoSEQ multiplex PCR, while TCRdb's copy carries only in-frame clones and drops some. The top ten clones hold more than 15% of a sample with tens of thousands of clones, around nine tenths of them seen once. This sequence joins TRBV27 and TRBJ1-2; 9 positions agree with TRBD1. This receptor was taken from a man between 18 and 35 years old with glioma. This specimen consisted of PBMCs, obtained from a glioma patient treated with radiotherapy, temozolomide or both. CDR3 DNA: TGTGCCAGCAGTTCCTGGACAGGGGATGGCTACACCTTC. Translated: CASSSWTGDGYTF.